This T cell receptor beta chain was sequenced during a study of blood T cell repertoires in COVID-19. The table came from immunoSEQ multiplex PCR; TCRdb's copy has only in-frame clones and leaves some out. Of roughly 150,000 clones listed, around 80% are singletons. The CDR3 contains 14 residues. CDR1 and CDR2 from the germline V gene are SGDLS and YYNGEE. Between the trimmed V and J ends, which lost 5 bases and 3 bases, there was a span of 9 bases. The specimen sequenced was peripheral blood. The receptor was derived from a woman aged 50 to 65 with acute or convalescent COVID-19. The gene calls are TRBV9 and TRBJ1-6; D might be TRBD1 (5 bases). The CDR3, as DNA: TGTGCCAGCAGTCCGGGACTCTATAATTCACCCCTCCACTTT. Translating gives CASSPGLYNSPLHF.